This T cell receptor beta chain was recovered during a study of identical twins. This clonotype has a handful of counts. Germline values: CDR1 SGHDT, CDR2 YYEEEE. The CDR3 contains 14 residues. V shed 3 bases and J 8 bases; nucleotides not matched to a gene: 6. TCRdb re-called the 5' RACE reads with MiXCR, one entry per CDR3 protein. The sample shows approximately 530,000 distinct CDR3 sequences, 20% to 25% of them seen only once. In addition, the sample was reused for a study of yellow fever vaccine responses in identical twins.

This TCR derives from a woman in her late teens or twenties in good health. The chain links TRBV5-6 to TRBJ2-1, with 9 bases identical to TRBD1. The sequenced material came from CD4+ T cells sorted from blood. The CDR3 region has the DNA TGTGCCAGCAGCTCAACCCGACAGGGGGATGAGCAGTTCTTC. The encoded protein is CASSSTRQGDEQFF.